The clone carrying this TCR beta chain was recorded at least ten times. Antigen specificity is unknown. The source material, RNA transcripts, was used to amplify TCR beta CDR3 regions. Using the HTBI primer set, a first-round RT-PCR was run on the TCR CDR3. TCRdb analysed the multiplex PCR reads with MiXCR anew, one entry per CDR3 protein. The profile covers under 350,000 distinct CDR3 sequences, with around 13% appearing a single time and 7.9% taken by the ten largest. The sample belongs to a study of T cells in Graves' hyperthyroidism and ophthalmopathy. General observations from the study: A 13 V-J model separated ophthalmopathy from stable hyperthyroidism.

The V and J ends lost 4 bases and 0 bases respectively, with 9 bases between them. The CDR3 sequence is 14 residues long. Germline-derived CDR1 and CDR2 are ENHRY and SYGVKD. V and J are TRBV10-3 and TRBJ1-1, with D possibly being TRBD1 (6 bases). The sequence derives from a woman in her forties with Graves' hyperthyroidism. Sequencing used blood. The CDR3 bases are TGTGCCATCAGTGCGACAGGCTTGAACACTGAAGCTTTCTTT. Protein product: CAISATGLNTEAFF.